A selection of T cell receptor beta chains follows, all from one sample in a study of T-cell reconstitution after alpha-beta-depleted transplantation in children. TCRdb reanalysed the PCR reads using MiXCR and keeps one entry per CDR3 protein. Counted here are more than 200,000 distinct CDR3 sequences, more than 20% occurring once; the ten biggest clones make up 2% to 3%. The specimen was PBMCs, collected before TCRalphabeta/CD19-depleted stem cell transplant. These receptors were taken from a girl aged 2 to 9 with Fanconi anemia, due to receive a stem cell transplant. The CDR3 runs from the conserved cysteine through the conserved F or W. D genes are given only for firm matches. Rows give clone size only sometimes, using once, few, many, or a class for an expanded clone.

j_call,v_call,clone_size,cdr3_length,d_call,cdr3_nt,cdr3_aa
TRBJ2-3,TRBV2,-,18,TRBD2,TGTGCCAGCAGTGATCACCGGGGGGCGGGACTAGACACAGATACGCAGTATTTT,CASSDHRGAGLDTDTQYF
TRBJ2-7,TRBV20-1,-,13,-,TGCAGTGCTAGAGTAGGCGGGGTAGGCGAGCAGTACTTC,CSARVGGVGEQYF
TRBJ1-2,TRBV28,few,13,-,TGTGCCAGCAGTTTAAAACAGACCTATGGCTACACCTTC,CASSLKQTYGYTF
TRBJ2-7,TRBV7-2,once,12,-,TGTGCCAGCAGCCATCAAGGCTACGAGCAGTACTTC,CASSHQGYEQYF
TRBJ1-2,TRBV12-3/TRBV12-4,many,13,TRBD1,TGTGCCAGCAGACGGACAGGGGATTATGGCTACACCTTC,CASRRTGDYGYTF
TRBJ2-1,TRBV11-2,-,12,-,TGTGCCAGCAGCACCTCCCCTCCCTCCGAGTTCTTC,CASSTSPPSEFF
TRBJ2-5,TRBV12-3/TRBV12-4,many,13,-,TGTGCCAGCAGTTGGGACATCCAAGAGACCCAGTACTTC,CASSWDIQETQYF
TRBJ2-7,TRBV7-2,few,15,-,TGTGCCAGCAGCTTAGCCCGCGGGGCCTCCTACGAGCAGTACTTC,CASSLARGASYEQYF
TRBJ2-7,TRBV28,many,14,TRBD2,TGTGCCAGCAGTTTACTGGCGGGAGGAGCCGAGCAGTACTTC,CASSLLAGGAEQYF
TRBJ2-3,TRBV12-3/TRBV12-4,many,13,-,TGTGCCAGCAGCTGGGGACTCACAGATACGCAGTATTTT,CASSWGLTDTQYF